This entry concerns a single TCR beta chain. Trimming took 6 bases from V and 5 from J, leaving 20 bases between them. The CDR3 length is 16 residues. The germline V gene has CDR1 MNHNY and CDR2 SVGAGI (reference sequence). Assay used: immunoSEQ multiplex PCR; TCRdb lists only in-frame clones, some missing. The profile shows approximately 70,000 clones, roughly nine tenths of them singletons. The data originate from a study of technical replicates of blood from a handful of donors. The genes are TRBV6-6 and TRBJ2-1; D gene uncertain. What was sequenced was T cells isolated from PBMCs. The sequence was obtained from a human donor in good health. The DNA of the CDR3 is TGTGCCAGCAGCCCCCTCTTCATGCGGCAAGACAATGAGCAGTTCTTC. Translated: CASSPLFMRQDNEQFF.